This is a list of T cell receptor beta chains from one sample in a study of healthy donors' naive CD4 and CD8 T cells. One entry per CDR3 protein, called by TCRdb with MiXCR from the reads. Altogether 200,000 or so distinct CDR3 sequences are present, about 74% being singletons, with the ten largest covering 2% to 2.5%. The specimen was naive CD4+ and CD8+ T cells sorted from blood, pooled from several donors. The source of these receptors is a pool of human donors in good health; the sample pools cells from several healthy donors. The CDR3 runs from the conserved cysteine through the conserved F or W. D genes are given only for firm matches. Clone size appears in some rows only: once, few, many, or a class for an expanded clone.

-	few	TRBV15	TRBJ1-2	TGTGCCACCAGCGACAGGACTCGGGGCAACTATGGCTACACCTTC	CATSDRTRGNYGYTF
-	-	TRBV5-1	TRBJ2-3	TGCGCCAGCAAGGTCACAGATACGCAGTATTTT	CASKVTDTQYF
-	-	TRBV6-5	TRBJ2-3	TGTGCCAGCAGCCTAGCGACTAGCACAGATACGCAGTATTTT	CASSLATSTDTQYF
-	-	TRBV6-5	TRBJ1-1	TGTGCCAGCAGTTTGTCCGGGGATCACGGCACTGAAGCTTTCTTT	CASSLSGDHGTEAFF
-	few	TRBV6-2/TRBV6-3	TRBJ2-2	TGTGCCAGCAGTTACGATAGGCCCACCGGGGAGCTGTTTTTT	CASSYDRPTGELFF
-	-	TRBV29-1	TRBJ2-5	TGCAGCGTTCATGACCTGCGCTACGGGGAGACCCAGTACTTC	CSVHDLRYGETQYF
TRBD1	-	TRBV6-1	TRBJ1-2	TGTGCCAGCAGTCGTGCGGGGACAGGGTCCTATGGCTACACCTTC	CASSRAGTGSYGYTF
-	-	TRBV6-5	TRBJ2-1	TGTGCCAGCAGTGAAGCTCCCGCTGGTCCCTACAATGAGCAGTTCTTC	CASSEAPAGPYNEQFF
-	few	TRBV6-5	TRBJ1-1	TGTGCCAGCAGTTACTCGATAGGAGGAGGATGGGAGAACACTGAAGCTTTCTTT	CASSYSIGGGWENTEAFF
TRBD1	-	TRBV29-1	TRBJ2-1	TGCAGCGTTCGACGGGACAGCTCCTACAATGAGCAGTTCTTC	CSVRRDSSYNEQFF
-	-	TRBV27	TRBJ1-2	TGTGCCAGCAGGACTTCGCAGAACTATGGCTACACCTTC	CASRTSQNYGYTF
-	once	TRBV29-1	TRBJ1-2	TGCAGCGCTGAAGAACAGGGCAGCTATGGCCACACCTTC	CSAEEQGSYGHTF
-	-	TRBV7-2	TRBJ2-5	TGTGCCAGCAGCTTAGTTTTGATGCCAGATCAAGAGACCCAGTACTTC	CASSLVLMPDQETQYF
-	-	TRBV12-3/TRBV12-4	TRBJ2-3	TGTGCCAGCAGTTTGCGGTCTAGCACAGATACGCAGTATTTT	CASSLRSSTDTQYF
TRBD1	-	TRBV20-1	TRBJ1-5	TGCAGTGCTAGGCCGGGGACAGGGGTTCAGCCCCAGCATTTT	CSARPGTGVQPQHF
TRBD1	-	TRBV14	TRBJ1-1	TGTGCCAGCAGCCCTCGGACAGGGGGGATGAACACTGAAGCTTTCTTT	CASSPRTGGMNTEAFF
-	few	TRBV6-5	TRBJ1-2	TGTGCCAGCAGAGAAAGGGGGGCGTATGGCTACACCTTC	CASRERGAYGYTF